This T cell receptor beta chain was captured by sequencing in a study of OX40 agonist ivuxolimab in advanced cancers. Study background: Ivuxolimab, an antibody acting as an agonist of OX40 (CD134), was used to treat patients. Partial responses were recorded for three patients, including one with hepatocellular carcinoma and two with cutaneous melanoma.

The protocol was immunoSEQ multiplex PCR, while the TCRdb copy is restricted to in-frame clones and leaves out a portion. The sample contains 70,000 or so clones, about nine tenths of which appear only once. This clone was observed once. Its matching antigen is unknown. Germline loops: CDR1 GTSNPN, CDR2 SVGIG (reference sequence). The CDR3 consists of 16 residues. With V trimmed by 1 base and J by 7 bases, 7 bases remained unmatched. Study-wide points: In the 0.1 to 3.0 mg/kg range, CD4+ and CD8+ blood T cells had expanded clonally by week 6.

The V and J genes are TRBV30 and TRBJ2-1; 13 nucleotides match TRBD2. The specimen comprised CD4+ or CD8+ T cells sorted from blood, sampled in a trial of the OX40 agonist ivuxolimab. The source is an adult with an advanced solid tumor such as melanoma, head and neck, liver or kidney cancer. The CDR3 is CAWSGTSGRALNEQFF. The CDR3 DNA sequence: TGTGCCTGGAGTGGAACTAGCGGGAGGGCCCTAAATGAGCAGTTCTTC. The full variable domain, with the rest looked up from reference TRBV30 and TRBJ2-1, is SQTIHQWPATLVQPVGSPLSLECTVEGTSNPNLYWYRQAAGRGLQLLFYSVGIGQISSEVPQNLSASRPQDRQFILSSKKLLLSDSGFYLCAWSGTSGRALNEQFFGPGTRLTVL.